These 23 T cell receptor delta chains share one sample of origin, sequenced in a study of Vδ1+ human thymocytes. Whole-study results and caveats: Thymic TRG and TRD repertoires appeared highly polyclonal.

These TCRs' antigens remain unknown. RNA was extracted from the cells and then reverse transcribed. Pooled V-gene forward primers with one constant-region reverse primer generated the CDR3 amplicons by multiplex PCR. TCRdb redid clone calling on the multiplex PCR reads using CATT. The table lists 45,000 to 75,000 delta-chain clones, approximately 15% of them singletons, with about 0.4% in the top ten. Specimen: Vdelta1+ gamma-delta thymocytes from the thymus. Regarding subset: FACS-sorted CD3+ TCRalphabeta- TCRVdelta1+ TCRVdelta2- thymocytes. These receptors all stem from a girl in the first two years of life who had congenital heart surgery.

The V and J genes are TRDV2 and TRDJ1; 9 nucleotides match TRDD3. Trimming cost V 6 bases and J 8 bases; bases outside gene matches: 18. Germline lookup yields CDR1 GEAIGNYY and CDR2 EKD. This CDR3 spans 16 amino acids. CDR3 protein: CACSPCEGGYLGKLIF. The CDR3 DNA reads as TGTGCCTGTTCTCCGTGTGAGGGGGGATACCTGGGAAAACTCATCTTT.

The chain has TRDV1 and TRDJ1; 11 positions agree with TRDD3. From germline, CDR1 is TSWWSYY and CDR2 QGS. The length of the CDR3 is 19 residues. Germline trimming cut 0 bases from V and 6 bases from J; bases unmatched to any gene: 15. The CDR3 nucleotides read TGTGCTCTTGGGGAACTCACCCTACTGGGGGATAACACGCAGCATAAACTCATCTTT. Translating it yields CALGELTLLGDNTQHKLIF.

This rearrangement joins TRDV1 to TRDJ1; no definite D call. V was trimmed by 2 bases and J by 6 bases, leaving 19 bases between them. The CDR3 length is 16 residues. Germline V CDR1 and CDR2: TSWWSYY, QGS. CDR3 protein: CALGESGVYQNYKLIF. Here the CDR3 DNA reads TGTGCTCTTGGGGAATCAGGAGTCTACCAAAACTATAAACTCATCTTT.

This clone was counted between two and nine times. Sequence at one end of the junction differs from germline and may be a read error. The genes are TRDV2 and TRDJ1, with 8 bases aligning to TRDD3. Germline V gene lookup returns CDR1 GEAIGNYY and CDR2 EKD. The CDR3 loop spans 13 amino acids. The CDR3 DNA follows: TGTGCCTGGCCTAGTGGGGATACCGATGAACTCATCTTT. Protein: CAWPSGDTDELIF.

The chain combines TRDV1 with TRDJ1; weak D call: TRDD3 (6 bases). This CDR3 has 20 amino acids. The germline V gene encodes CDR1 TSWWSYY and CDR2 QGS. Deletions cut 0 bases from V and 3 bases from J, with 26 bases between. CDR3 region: CALGELHLAYWDSYADKLIF. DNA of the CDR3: TGTGCTCTTGGGGAACTTCACCTCGCGTACTGGGATTCTTACGCCGATAAACTCATCTTT.

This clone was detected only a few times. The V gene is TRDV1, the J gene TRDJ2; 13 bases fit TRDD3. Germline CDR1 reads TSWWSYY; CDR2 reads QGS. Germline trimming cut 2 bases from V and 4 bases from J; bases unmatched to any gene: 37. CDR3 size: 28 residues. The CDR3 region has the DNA TGTGCTCTTGGGGAAGTTTCCTTCGGCCTTCCCACGGACCCCCTATCCGACTGGGGGATACGTGCGACAGCACAACTCTTCTTT. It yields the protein CALGEVSFGLPTDPLSDWGIRATAQLFF.

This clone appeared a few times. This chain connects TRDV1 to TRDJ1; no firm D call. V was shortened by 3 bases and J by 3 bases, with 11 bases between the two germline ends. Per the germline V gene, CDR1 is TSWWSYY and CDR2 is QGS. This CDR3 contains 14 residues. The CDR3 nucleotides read TGTGCTCTTGGGGATCGCTCATGGGCCGATAAACTCATCTTT. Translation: CALGDRSWADKLIF.

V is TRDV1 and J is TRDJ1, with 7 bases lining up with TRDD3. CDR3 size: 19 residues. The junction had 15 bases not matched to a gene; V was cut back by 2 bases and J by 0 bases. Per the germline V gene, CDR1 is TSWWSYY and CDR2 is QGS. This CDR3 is CALGEDLGGYGGHTDKLIF. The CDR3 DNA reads TGTGCTCTTGGGGAAGACTTAGGTGGATATGGGGGACACACCGATAAACTCATCTTT.

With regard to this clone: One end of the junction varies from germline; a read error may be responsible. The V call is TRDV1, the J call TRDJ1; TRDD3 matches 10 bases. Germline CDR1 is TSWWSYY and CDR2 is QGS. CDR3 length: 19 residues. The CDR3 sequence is CALGAGGELGDPYTDKLIF. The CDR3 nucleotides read TGTGCCCTTGGAGCCGGAGGGGAACTGGGGGATCCGTACACCGATAAACTCATCTTT.

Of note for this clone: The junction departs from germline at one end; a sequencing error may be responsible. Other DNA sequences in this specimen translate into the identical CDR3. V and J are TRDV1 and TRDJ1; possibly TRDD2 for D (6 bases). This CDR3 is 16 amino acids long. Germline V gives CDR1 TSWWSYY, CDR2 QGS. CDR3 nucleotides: TGTGCTCTTGGAGAACCTCACTCTCATCCTACGGATAAACTCATCTTT. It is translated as CALGEPHSHPTDKLIF.

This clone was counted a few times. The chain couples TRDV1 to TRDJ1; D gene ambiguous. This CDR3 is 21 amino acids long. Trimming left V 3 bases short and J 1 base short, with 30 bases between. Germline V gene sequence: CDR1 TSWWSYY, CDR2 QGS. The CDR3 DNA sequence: TGTGCTCTTGGGGATATCCAGGCCTTACTTAAAACCCCGGGCGGCACCGATAAACTCATCTTT. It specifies CALGDIQALLKTPGGTDKLIF.

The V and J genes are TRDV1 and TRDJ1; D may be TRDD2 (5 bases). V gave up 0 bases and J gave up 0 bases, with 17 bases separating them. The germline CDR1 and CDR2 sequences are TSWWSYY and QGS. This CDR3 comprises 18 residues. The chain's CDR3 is CALGELVAYTGHTDKLIF. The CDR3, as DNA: TGTGCTCTTGGGGAACTAGTGGCCTACACCGGGCACACCGATAAACTCATCTTT.

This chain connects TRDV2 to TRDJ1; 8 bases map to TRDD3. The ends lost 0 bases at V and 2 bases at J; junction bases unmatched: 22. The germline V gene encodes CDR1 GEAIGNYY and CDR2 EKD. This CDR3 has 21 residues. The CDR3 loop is CACDTGRLPPRPYWGTDKLIF. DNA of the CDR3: TGTGCCTGTGACACCGGAAGGCTACCTCCCCGACCTTACTGGGGGACCGATAAACTCATCTTT.

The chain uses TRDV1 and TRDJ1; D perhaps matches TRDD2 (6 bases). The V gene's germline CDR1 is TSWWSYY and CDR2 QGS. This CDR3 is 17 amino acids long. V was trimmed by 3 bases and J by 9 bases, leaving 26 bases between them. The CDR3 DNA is TGTGCTCTTGGGGACGCACCCCTTCCCCCGCCAAGGGGGGAACTCATCTTT. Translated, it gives CALGDAPLPPPRGELIF.

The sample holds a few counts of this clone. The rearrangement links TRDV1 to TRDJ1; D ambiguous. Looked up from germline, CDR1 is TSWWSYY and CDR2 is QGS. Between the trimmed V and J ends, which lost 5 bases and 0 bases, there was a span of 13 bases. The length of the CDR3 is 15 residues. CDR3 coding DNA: TGTGCTCTTGGGACCCAAGGGGTCTACACCGATAAACTCATCTTT. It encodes CALGTQGVYTDKLIF.

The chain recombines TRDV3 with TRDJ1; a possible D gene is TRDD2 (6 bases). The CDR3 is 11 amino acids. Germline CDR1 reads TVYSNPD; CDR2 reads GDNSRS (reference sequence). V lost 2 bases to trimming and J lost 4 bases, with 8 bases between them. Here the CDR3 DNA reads TGTGCCTTTCCTTCCCGCGATAAACTCATCTTT. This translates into CAFPSRDKLIF.

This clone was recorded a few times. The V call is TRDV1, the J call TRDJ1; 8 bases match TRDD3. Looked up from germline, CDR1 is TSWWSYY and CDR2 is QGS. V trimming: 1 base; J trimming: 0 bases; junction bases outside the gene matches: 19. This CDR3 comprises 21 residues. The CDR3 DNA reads TGTGCTCTTGGGGAACGTGGCCGCGAAGTTACTGGGGGTTTGTACACCGATAAACTCATCTTT. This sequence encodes CALGERGREVTGGLYTDKLIF.

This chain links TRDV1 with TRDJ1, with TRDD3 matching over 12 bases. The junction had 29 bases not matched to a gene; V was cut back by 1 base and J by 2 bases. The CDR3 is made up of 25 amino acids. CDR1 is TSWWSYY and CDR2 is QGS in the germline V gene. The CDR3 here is CALGERTDGLPTEVTGGYWTDKLIF. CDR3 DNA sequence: TGTGCTCTTGGGGAACGCACCGATGGCCTTCCTACCGAAGTTACTGGGGGATACTGGACCGATAAACTCATCTTT.

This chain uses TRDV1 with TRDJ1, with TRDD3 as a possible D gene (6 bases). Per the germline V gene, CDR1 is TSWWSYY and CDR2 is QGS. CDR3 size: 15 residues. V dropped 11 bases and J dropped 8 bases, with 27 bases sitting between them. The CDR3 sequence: CAYFPLGGPGRKLIF. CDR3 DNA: TGTGCTTATTTCCCCCTTGGGGGGCCCGGTCGGAAACTCATCTTT.

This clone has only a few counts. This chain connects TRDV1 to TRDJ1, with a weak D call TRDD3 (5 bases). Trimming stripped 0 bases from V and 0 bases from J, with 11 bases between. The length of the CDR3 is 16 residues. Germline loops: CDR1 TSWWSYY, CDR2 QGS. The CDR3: CALGELEGRYTDKLIF. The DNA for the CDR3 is TGTGCTCTTGGGGAACTAGAGGGGAGGTACACCGATAAACTCATCTTT.

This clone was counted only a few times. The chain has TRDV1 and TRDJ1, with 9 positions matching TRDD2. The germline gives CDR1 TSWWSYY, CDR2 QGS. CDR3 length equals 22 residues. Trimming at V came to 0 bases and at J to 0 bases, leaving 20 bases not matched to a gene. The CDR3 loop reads CALGELRPSYDVGYLYTDKLIF. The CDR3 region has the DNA TGTGCTCTTGGGGAACTAAGGCCTTCCTACGACGTGGGATACCTTTACACCGATAAACTCATCTTT.

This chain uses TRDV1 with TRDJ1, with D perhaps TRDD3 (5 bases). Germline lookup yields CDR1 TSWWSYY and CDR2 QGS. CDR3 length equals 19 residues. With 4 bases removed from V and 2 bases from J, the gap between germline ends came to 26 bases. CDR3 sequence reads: CALGALAPAGSRSTDKLIF. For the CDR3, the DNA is TGTGCTCTTGGGGCCCTCGCCCCGGCGGGATCGCGGTCAACCGATAAACTCATCTTT.

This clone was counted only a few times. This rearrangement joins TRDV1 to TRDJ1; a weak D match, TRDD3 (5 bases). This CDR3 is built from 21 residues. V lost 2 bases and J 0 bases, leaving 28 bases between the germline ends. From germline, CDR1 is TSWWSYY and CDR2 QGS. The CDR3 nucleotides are TGTGCTCTTGGGGAATTAAGCCCGAGGGGGCGGAGACTGGCTAACACCGATAAACTCATCTTT. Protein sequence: CALGELSPRGRRLANTDKLIF.